The present T cell receptor beta chain was sequenced within a study of blood T cell repertoires in COVID-19. About the study: Italy, Spain and the United States were the sources of the convalescent and acute COVID-19 samples. PBMCs, B-cell-depleted T cells, or T cells provided the cDNA or gDNA that made up the material.

The authors' processing: Estimation of nucleated cell counts relied on the amplification of reference gene primers. Produced via immunoSEQ multiplex PCR; TCRdb's table is partial and in-frame only. The DNA was the basis for D and trimming; V, J and clone size are from that table. The data hold nearly 250,000 clones, with 82% observed a single time. The receptor comes from a woman older than 75 with acute or convalescent COVID-19. Sequencing was performed on peripheral blood.

CDR3 nucleotide sequence: TGCGCCAGCAGAGAAGCGGGAGCGTCTTACAATGAGCAGTTCTTC. This gives the protein CASREAGASYNEQFF. The chain joins TRBV5-1 to TRBJ2-1, with 8 bases identical to TRBD2. The CDR3 runs to 15 residues. The V gene end was trimmed by 5 bases and the J gene end by 4 bases; junction bases not matched to a gene: 8. Germline V lookup: CDR1 SGHRS, CDR2 YFSETQ. The full variable domain, rest sourced from reference TRBV5-1 and TRBJ2-1, is KAGVTQTPRYLIKTRGQQVTLSCSPISGHRSVSWYQQTPGQGLQFLFEYFSETQRNKGNFPGRFSGRQFSNSRSEMNVSTLELGDSALYLCASREAGASYNEQFFGPGTRLTVL.